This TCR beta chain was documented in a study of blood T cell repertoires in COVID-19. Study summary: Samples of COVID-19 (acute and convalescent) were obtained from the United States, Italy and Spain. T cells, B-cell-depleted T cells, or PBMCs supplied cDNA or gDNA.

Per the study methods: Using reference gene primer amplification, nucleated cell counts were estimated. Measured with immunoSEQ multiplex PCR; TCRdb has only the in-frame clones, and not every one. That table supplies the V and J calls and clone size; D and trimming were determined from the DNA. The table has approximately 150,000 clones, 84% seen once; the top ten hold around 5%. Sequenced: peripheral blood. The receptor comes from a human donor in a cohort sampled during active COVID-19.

CDR3 protein: CASTLGVRDQPQHF. The CDR3 DNA reads TGTGCCAGCACCCTAGGGGTCCGAGATCAGCCCCAGCATTTT. The rearrangement joins TRBV6-6 to TRBJ1-5, with a possible D match to TRBD1 (5 bases). Trimming took 7 bases from V and 5 from J, leaving 15 bases between them. CDR1 and CDR2 from the germline V gene are MNHNY and SVGAGI (reference sequence). The length of the CDR3 is 14 residues.